This T cell receptor beta chain comes out of a study of blood T cell repertoires in COVID-19. The study recruited people aged about 18 to 90 years across around 23 US areas. This clone has only a few counts. The V and J ends lost 6 bases and 4 bases, in that order; junction bases with no gene match: 12. Germline V gives CDR1 SNHLY, CDR2 FYNNEI. CDR3 size: 16 residues. In the original analysis: Reference gene primer amplification in the assay estimated nucleated cell counts. The repertoire was sequenced with immunoSEQ multiplex PCR; TCRdb's copy has only in-frame clones and lacks some. V and J calls and clone size are as listed in that table; D and trimming were resolved from the DNA. The sample holds roughly 260,000 clones, around 90% seen once.

Sequencing was done on a sample of PBMCs or T cells enriched from blood (not recorded which). The chain carries TRBV2 and TRBJ1-1, with 9 bases matching TRBD1. The receptor's source is a human donor in a cohort exposed to, infected with or recovered from COVID-19 (not recorded which). The donor label of this sample is uncertain. The DNA of the CDR3 is TGTGCCAGCAGGAGGACAGGGGAGGGGAAGAGCACTGAAGCTTTCTTT. Protein product: CASRRTGEGKSTEAFF.